This entry lists 13 T cell receptor beta chains sequenced from one sample in a study of blood T cell repertoires in COVID-19. Assay: immunoSEQ multiplex PCR; the TCRdb copy retains only in-frame clones and omits some. The top ten clones hold about 0.91% of a sample with fewer than 500,000 clones, approximately 90% of them seen once. The sample consisted of peripheral blood. The receptors come from a man aged 18 to 30 with COVID-19, enrolled during active disease.

The chain couples TRBV6-5 to TRBJ2-2, with 7 bases lining up with TRBD1. The CDR3 is 16 residues long. Germline V CDR1 and CDR2: MNHEY, SVGAGI. V lost 2 bases and J lost 7; bases outside the gene matches: 10. CDR3: CASSYLYDRAGGELFF. The CDR3, as DNA: TGTGCCAGCAGTTACCTTTACGACAGGGCAGGCGGGGAGCTGTTTTTT.

Here the CDR3 DNA reads TGTGCCAGCAGCCGGACGGGGAGTGAGCAGTTCTTC. Its translation is CASSRTGSEQFF. The V call is TRBV5-4, the J call TRBJ2-1; D is possibly TRBD2 (5 bases). Germline-derived CDR1 and CDR2 are SGHNT and YYREEE (reference sequence). Trimming left V 4 bases short and J 9 bases short, with 11 bases between. The CDR3 has 12 amino acids.

This clone was seen a single time. This chain uses TRBV6-6 with TRBJ2-7; TRBD1 agrees at 9 bases. The CDR3 contains 16 residues. Trimming removed 7 bases from V and 6 bases from J; junction bases left unmatched: 16. Per germline, CDR1 MNHNY and CDR2 SVGAGI (reference sequence). In DNA, the CDR3 is TGTGCCAGCATGCCAGTTCGTGGGACAGGGACTCTCGAGCAGTACTTC. Its translation: CASMPVRGTGTLEQYF.

This clone was counted only a few times. V usage is TRBV18 and J usage is TRBJ1-5; D perhaps matches TRBD1 (6 bases). Per germline, CDR1 KGHSH and CDR2 LQKENI. The CDR3 runs 16 residues. V lost 2 bases and J 5 bases, leaving 16 bases between the germline ends. CDR3 coding DNA: TGTGCCAGCTCACCATCGACAGGTCGAGGAGATCAGCCCCAGCATTTT. It codes for CASSPSTGRGDQPQHF.

This clone was recorded once. The CDR3 DNA follows: TGTGCCAGCAACAAGCGGGAGGGAACAGATACGCAGTATTTT. This gives the protein CASNKREGTDTQYF. The chain combines TRBV11-2 with TRBJ2-3, with TRBD2 identical over 10 bases. The CDR3 sequence is 14 residues long. The junction had 4 bases not matched to a gene; V was cut back by 7 bases and J by 3 bases. The germline CDR1 and CDR2 sequences are SGHAT and FQNNGV. The whole variable domain, filled in from reference TRBV11-2 and TRBJ2-3, reads EAGVAQSPRYKIIEKRQSVAFWCNPISGHATLYWYQQILGQGPKLLIQFQNNGVVDDSQLPKDRFSAERLKGVDSTLKIQPAKLEDSAVYLCASNKREGTDTQYFGPGTRLTVL.

This rearrangement joins TRBV9 to TRBJ2-3; unclear D gene. Germline CDR1 SGDLS, CDR2 YYNGEE. V was shortened by 0 bases and J by 6 bases, with 11 bases between the two germline ends. The CDR3 is made up of 14 amino acids. Written as DNA, the CDR3 is TGTGCCAGCAGCGTAGCACCTAAACCGGATACGCAGTATTTT. Translation gives CASSVAPKPDTQYF.

This clone was observed once. The rearrangement joins TRBV19 to TRBJ2-5; D remains ambiguous. Trimming removed 6 bases at V and 0 bases at J, with 5 bases between. CDR1 and CDR2 (germline): LNHDA, SQIVND (reference sequence). This CDR3 is 12 amino acids long. The CDR3 sequence: CASRSYQETQYF. The CDR3 nucleotides read TGTGCCAGTAGGTCGTACCAAGAGACCCAGTACTTC. The full variable domain, rest sourced from reference TRBV19 and TRBJ2-5, is DGGITQSPKYLFRKEGQNVTLSCEQNLNHDAMYWYRQDPGQGLRLIYYSQIVNDFQKGDIAEGYSVSREKKESFPLTVTSAQKNPTAFYLCASRSYQETQYFGPGTRLLVL.

The gene calls are TRBV7-2 and TRBJ2-7; 8 bases align to TRBD1. The CDR3 contains 15 residues. Germline loops: CDR1 SGHTA, CDR2 FQGNSA. The J segment lost 2 bases and the V segment lost 3 bases, leaving 6 bases of the junction unmatched. The CDR3 DNA reads TGTGCCAGCAGCTTCGGACAGGGAATCCCCTACGAGCAGTACTTC. It encodes CASSFGQGIPYEQYF.

The chain carries TRBV24-1 and TRBJ2-5, with D possibly being TRBD2 (7 bases). Germline assignment: CDR1 KGHDR and CDR2 SFDVKD. The germline V and J ends were trimmed by 4 bases and 5 bases, with 19 bases remaining between them. This CDR3 has 16 amino acids. The CDR3 sequence: CATSDRDGGRRETQYF. The CDR3 region has the DNA TGTGCCACCAGTGACCGTGACGGGGGGCGACGGGAGACCCAGTACTTC.

This clone has only one observation. The chain is built from TRBV5-6 and TRBJ2-1, with unresolved D. Germline CDR1 is SGHDT and CDR2 is YYEEEE. The CDR3 is made up of 15 amino acids. V shed 4 bases and J shed 0 bases, with 11 bases lying between them. CDR3 sequence (DNA): TGTGCCAGCAGCAGAACTCTAAGCTCCTACAATGAGCAGTTCTTC. Amino acid sequence: CASSRTLSSYNEQFF.

This chain joins TRBV6-5 and TRBJ2-2, with 11 bases lining up with TRBD2. The length of the CDR3 is 14 residues. V lost 6 bases, J lost 6 bases, and 3 bases stayed unmatched. Germline-derived CDR1 and CDR2 are MNHEY and SVGAGI. CDR3 nucleotide sequence: TGTGCCAGCAGACTAGCGGGAGCCCCCGGGGAGCTGTTTTTT. Translation gives CASRLAGAPGELFF.

The chain links TRBV30 to TRBJ2-5; tentatively, D is TRBD2 (7 bases). Between the trimmed V and J ends, which lost 0 bases and 5 bases, there was a span of 10 bases. The CDR3 extends over 13 amino acids. Looked up from germline, CDR1 is GTSNPN and CDR2 is SVGIG (reference sequence). In DNA, the CDR3 is TGTGCCTGGAGTGTCAAGGGGGGGGAGACCCAGTACTTC. Protein: CAWSVKGGETQYF.

The chain carries TRBV7-6 and TRBJ2-2; 10 nucleotides match TRBD2. Trimming cost V 1 base and J 6 bases; bases outside gene matches: 2. This CDR3 is 15 amino acids long. In germline, CDR1 is SGHVS, CDR2 FNYEAQ. DNA of the CDR3: TGTGCCAGCAGCTTAGGGACTAGCGGCTCCGGGGAGCTGTTTTTT. It specifies CASSLGTSGSGELFF. Drawing the rest from reference TRBV7-6 and TRBJ2-2, the complete variable domain is GAGVSQSPRYKVTKRGQDVALRCDPISGHVSLYWYRQALGQGPEFLTYFNYEAQQDKSGLPNDRFSAERPEGSISTLTIQRTEQRDSAMYRCASSLGTSGSGELFFGEGSRLTVL.